This T cell receptor (beta chain) appears in the sequencing data of a study of cytomegalovirus exposure and HLA in healthy donors. The count of this clone is one. Its antigen is not known. The PCR had 60 Vbeta and 13 Jbeta primers. The protocol was immunoSEQ multiplex PCR, while the TCRdb copy is restricted to in-frame clones and leaves out a portion. The sample has 25,000 to 30,000 clones, less than 70% seen once. General observations from the study: Segments of the TCR beta V type were, in most cases, productive about 90% or about 30% of the time in an earlier analysis. Later analysis associated a missense DCLRE1C variant with TCR beta V- and J-gene trimming.

The sample consisted of PBMCs. The TCR sequence derives from a male donor in good health and CMV-seropositive.

DNA of the CDR3: TGCGCCAGCAGCTTGGAAGGGGGACGAAGGGATACGCAGTATTTT. Protein sequence: CASSLEGGRRDTQYF. This chain uses TRBV5-1 with TRBJ2-3; tentative D call: TRBD1 (6 bases). The V end lost 0 bases, the J end lost 6 bases, and 14 bases lay between the germline ends. The CDR3 sequence is 15 residues long. The germline CDR1 and CDR2 sequences are SGHRS and YFSETQ.